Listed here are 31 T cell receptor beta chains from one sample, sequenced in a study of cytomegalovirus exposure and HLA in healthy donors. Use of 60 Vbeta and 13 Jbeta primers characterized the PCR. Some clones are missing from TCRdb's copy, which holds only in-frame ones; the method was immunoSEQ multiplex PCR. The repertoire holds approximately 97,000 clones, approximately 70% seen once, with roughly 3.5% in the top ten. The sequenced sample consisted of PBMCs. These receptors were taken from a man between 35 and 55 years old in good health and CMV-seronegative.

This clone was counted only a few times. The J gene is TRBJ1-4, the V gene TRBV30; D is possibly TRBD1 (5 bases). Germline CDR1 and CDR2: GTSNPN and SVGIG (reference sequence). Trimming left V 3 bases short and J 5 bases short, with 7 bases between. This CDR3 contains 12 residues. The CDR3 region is CAWSPGNEKLFF. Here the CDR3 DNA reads TGTGCCTGGAGCCCAGGGAATGAAAAACTGTTTTTT.

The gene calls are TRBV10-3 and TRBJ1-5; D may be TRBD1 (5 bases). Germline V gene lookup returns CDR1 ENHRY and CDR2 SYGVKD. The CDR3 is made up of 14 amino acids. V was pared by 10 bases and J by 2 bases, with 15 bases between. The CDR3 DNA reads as TGTGCCACCCAGACAGTGACGGGCAATCAGCCCCAGCATTTT. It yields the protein CATQTVTGNQPQHF.

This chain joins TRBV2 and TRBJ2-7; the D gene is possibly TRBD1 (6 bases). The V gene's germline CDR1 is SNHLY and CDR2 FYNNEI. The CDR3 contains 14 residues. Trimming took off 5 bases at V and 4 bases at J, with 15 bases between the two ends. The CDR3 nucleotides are TGTGCCAGCAGTCAGGGGCCGAACCAGTACGAGCAGTACTTC. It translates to CASSQGPNQYEQYF.

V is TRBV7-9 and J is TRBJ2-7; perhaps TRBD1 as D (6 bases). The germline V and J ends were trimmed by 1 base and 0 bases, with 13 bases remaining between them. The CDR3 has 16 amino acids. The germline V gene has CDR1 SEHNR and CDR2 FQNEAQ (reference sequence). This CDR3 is CASSLVSGQSSYEQYF. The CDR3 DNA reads TGTGCCAGCAGCTTAGTTAGTGGACAGAGCTCCTACGAGCAGTACTTC.

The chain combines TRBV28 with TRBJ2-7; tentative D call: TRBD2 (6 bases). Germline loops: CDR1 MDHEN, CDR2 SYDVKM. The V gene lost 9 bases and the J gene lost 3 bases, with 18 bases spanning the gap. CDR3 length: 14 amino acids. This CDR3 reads CASGRDPEGYEQYF. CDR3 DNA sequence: TGTGCCAGTGGCCGGGACCCGGAGGGCTACGAGCAGTACTTC.

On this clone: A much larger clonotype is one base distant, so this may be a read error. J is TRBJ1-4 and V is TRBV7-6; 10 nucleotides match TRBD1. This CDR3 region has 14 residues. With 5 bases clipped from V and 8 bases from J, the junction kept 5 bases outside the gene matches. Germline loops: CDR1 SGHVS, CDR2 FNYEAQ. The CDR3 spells CASSRGQGGEKLFF. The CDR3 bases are TGTGCCAGCAGCCGTGGACAGGGGGGCGAAAAACTGTTTTTT.

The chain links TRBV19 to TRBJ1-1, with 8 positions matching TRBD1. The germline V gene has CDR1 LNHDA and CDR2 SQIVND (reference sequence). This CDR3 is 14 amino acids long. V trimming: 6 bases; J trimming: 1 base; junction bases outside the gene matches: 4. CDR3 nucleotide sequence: TGTGCCAGTAGCAGACAGGGGAAGAACACTGAAGCTTTCTTT. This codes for CASSRQGKNTEAFF.

The CDR3 nucleotides read TGCGCCAGCAGCGATCAGGGGGTTCTAGATGGCTACACCTTC. It specifies CASSDQGVLDGYTF. The chain is built from TRBV5-1 and TRBJ1-2, with TRBD1 matching 7 bases. Per germline, CDR1 SGHRS and CDR2 YFSETQ. Losses at the gene ends were 4 bases for V and 6 bases for J; bases not matched to a gene: 9. The CDR3 runs 14 residues.

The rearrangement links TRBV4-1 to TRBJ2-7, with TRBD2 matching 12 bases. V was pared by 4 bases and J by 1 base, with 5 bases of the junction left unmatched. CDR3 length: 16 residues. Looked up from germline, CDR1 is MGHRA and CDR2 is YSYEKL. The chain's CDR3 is CASSRLAGGLSYEQYF. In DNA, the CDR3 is TGCGCCAGCAGCCGGCTAGCGGGGGGGTTGTCCTACGAGCAGTACTTC.

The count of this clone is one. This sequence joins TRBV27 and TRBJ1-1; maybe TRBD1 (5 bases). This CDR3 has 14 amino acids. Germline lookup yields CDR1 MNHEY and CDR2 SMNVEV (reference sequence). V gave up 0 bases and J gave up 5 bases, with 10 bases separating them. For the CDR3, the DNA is TGTGCCAGCAGTTTATCAGGGACTAGAACTGAAGCTTTCTTT. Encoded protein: CASSLSGTRTEAFF.

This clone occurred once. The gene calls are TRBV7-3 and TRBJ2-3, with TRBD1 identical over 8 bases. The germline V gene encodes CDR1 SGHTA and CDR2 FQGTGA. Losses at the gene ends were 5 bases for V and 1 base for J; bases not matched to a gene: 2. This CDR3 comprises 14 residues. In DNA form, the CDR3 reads TGTGCCAGCAGCCGGACAGGGCGCACAGATACGCAGTATTTT. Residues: CASSRTGRTDTQYF.

CDR3 loop: CASRYRVFSYEQYF. The CDR3 bases are TGTGCCAGCAGGTACAGGGTTTTCTCCTACGAGCAGTACTTC. The J gene is TRBJ2-7, the V gene TRBV28; tentatively, D is TRBD1 (6 bases). The length of the CDR3 is 14 residues. Deletions cut 6 bases from V and 0 bases from J, with 12 bases between. Germline-derived CDR1 and CDR2 are MDHEN and SYDVKM.

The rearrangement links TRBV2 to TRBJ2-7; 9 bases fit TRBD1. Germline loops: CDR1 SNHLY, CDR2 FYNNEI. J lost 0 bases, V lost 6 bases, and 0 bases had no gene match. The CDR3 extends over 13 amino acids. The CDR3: CASRGQGSYEQYF. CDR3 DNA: TGTGCCAGCAGGGGACAGGGCTCCTACGAGCAGTACTTC.

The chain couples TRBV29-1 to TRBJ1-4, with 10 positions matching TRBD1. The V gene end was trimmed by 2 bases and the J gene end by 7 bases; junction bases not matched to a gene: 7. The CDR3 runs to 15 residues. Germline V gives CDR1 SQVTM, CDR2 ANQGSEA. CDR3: CSVETIGTGAEKLFF. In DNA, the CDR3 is TGCAGCGTTGAAACGATCGGGACAGGGGCTGAAAAACTGTTTTTT.

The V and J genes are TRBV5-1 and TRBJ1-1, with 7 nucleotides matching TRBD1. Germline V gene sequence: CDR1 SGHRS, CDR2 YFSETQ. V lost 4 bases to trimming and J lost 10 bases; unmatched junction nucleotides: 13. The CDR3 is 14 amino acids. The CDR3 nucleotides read TGCGCCAGCAGCCCGGGACAGTTAGGGTCTATAGCTTTCTTT. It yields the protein CASSPGQLGSIAFF.

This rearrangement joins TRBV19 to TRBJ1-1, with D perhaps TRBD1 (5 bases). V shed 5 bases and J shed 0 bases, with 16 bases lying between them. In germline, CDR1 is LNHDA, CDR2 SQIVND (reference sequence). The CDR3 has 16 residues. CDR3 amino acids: CASSRPEGTLNTEAFF. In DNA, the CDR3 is TGTGCCAGTAGTCGTCCCGAGGGGACTTTGAACACTGAAGCTTTCTTT.

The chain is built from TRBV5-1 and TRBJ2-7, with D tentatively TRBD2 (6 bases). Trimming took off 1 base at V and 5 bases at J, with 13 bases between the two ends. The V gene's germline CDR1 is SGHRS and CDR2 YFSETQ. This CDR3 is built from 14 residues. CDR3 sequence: CASSLYRGGHEQYF. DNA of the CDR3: TGCGCCAGCAGCTTGTATAGGGGAGGACACGAGCAGTACTTC. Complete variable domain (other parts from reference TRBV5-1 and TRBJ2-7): KAGVTQTPRYLIKTRGQQVTLSCSPISGHRSVSWYQQTPGQGLQFLFEYFSETQRNKGNFPGRFSGRQFSNSRSEMNVSTLELGDSALYLCASSLYRGGHEQYFGPGTRLTVT.

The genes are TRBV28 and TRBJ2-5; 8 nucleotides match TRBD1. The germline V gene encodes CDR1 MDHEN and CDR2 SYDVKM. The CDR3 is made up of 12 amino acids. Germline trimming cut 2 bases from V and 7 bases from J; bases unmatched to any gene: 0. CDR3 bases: TGTGCCAGCAGTTTAGACAGGGGGACCCAGTACTTC. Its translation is CASSLDRGTQYF.

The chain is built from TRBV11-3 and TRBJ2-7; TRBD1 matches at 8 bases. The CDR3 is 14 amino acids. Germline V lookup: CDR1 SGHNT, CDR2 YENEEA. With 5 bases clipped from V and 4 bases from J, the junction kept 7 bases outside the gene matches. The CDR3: CASSPWDRPYEQYF. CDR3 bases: TGTGCCAGCAGCCCCTGGGACAGGCCGTACGAGCAGTACTTC.

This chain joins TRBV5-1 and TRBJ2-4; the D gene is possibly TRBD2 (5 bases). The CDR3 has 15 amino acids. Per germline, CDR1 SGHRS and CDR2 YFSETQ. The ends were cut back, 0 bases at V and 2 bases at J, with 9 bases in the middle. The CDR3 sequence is CASSLEEGTKNIQYF. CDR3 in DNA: TGCGCCAGCAGCTTGGAAGAGGGAACCAAAAACATTCAGTACTTC.

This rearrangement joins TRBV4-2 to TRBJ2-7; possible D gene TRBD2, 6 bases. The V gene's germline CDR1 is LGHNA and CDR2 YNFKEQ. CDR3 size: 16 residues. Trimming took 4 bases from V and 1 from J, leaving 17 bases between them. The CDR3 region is CASSPRWRGLSYEQYF. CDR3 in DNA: TGTGCCAGCAGCCCAAGATGGAGGGGTCTATCCTACGAGCAGTACTTC.

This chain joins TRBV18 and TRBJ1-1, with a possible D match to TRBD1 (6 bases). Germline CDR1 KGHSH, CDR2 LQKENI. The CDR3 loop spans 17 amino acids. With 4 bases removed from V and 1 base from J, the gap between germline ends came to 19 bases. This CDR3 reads CASSRVVTARGNTEAFF. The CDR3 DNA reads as TGTGCCAGCTCACGGGTGGTGACAGCCAGGGGGAACACTGAAGCTTTCTTT.

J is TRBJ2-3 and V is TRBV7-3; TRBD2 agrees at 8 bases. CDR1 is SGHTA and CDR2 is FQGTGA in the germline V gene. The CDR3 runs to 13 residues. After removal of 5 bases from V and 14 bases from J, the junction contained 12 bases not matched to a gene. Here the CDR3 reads CASSPHGAGEPYF. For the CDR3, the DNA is TGTGCCAGCAGCCCACATGGAGCGGGGGAGCCGTATTTT. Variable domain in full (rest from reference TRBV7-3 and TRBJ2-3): GAGVSQTPSNKVTEKGKYVELRCDPISGHTALYWYRQSLGQGPEFLIYFQGTGAADDSGLPNDRFFAVRPEGSVSTLKIQRTERGDSAVYLCASSPHGAGEPYFGPGTRLTVL.

CDR3 sequence (DNA): TGTGCCAGCTCATCCACCGCCGGGACAGCTAATGAAAAACTGTTTTTT. This sequence encodes CASSSTAGTANEKLFF. This sequence joins TRBV18 and TRBJ1-4, with 7 bases that match TRBD1. V shed 5 bases and J 3 bases; nucleotides not matched to a gene: 9. The CDR3 extends over 16 amino acids. CDR1 and CDR2 (germline): KGHSH, LQKENI. The full variable domain, rest sourced from reference TRBV18 and TRBJ1-4, is NAGVMQNPRHLVRRRGQEARLRCSPMKGHSHVYWYRQLPEEGLKFMVYLQKENIIDESGMPKERFSAEFPKEGPSILRIQQVVRGDSAAYFCASSSTAGTANEKLFFGSGTQLSVL.

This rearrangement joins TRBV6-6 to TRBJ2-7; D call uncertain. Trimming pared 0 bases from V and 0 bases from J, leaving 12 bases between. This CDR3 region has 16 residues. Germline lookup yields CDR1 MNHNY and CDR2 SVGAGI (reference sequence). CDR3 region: CASSYSAVESSYEQYF. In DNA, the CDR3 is TGTGCCAGCAGTTACTCGGCTGTCGAAAGCTCCTACGAGCAGTACTTC.

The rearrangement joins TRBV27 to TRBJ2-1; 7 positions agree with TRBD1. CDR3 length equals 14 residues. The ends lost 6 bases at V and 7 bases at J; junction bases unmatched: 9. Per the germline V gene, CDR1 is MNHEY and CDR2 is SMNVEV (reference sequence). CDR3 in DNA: TGTGCCAGCAGCTATTCGGCAGGGGGTAATGAGCAGTTCTTC. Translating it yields CASSYSAGGNEQFF.

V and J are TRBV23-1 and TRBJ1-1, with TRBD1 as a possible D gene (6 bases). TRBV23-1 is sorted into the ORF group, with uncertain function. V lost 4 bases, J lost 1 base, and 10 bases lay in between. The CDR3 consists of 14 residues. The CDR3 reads CASSPGDTNTEAFF. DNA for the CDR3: TGCGCCAGCAGTCCAGGGGACACGAACACTGAAGCTTTCTTT.

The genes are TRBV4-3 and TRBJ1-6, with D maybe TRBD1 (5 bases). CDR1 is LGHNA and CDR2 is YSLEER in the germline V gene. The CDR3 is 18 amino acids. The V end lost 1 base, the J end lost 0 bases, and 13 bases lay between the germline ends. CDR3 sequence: CASSQGPNRSSYNSPLHF. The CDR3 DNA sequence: TGCGCCAGCAGCCAAGGCCCAAACAGGAGCTCCTATAATTCACCCCTCCACTTT.

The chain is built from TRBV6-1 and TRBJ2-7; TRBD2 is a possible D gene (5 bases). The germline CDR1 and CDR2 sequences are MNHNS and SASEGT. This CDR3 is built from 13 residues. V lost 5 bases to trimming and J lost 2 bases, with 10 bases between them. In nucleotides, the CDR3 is TGTGCCAGCAGTTTTGCGGGCACCTACGAGCAGTACTTC. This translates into CASSFAGTYEQYF.

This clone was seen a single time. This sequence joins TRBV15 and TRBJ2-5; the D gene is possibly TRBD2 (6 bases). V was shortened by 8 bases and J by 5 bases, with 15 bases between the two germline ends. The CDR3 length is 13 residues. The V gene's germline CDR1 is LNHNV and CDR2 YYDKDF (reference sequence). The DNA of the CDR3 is TGTGCCACCCGATTAGGACGGGGGGAGACCCAGTACTTC. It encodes CATRLGRGETQYF.

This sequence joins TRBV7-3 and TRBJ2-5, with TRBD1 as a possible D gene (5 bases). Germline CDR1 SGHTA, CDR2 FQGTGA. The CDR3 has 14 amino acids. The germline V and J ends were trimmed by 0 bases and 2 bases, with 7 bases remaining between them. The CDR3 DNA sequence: TGTGCCAGCAGCTTAACTGGGGCGCAAGAGACCCAGTACTTC. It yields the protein CASSLTGAQETQYF.